This T cell receptor (beta chain) is drawn from a study of shared clonotypes between healthy human individuals. Study background: CD4 naive and memory got three plates each, CD8 naive two, CD8 memory one.

The table came from immunoSEQ multiplex PCR; TCRdb's copy has only in-frame clones and leaves some out. The table has some 630,000 clones, about three quarters seen once. This CDR3 has 14 residues. Germline CDR1 and CDR2: MNHNY and SVGAGI (reference sequence). V was clipped by 7 bases and J by 0 bases, with 9 bases between them. The rearrangement joins TRBV6-6 to TRBJ1-4, with D uncertain. This clonotype was sampled from a woman in her 30s in good health. The source material was memory CD4+ T cells sorted from blood. Subset in this sample: CD45RA-negative fraction. CDR3 residues: CASMGSATNEKLFF. The CDR3 nucleotides read TGTGCCAGCATGGGCAGTGCAACTAATGAAAAACTGTTTTTT.